Each of the 11 T cell receptor beta chains below was sequenced from the same sample in a study of T cells expressing NK-cell markers. TCRdb re-called the 5' RACE reads and shows each CDR3 protein once, DNA omitted. The sample totals around 470,000 distinct CDR3 sequences. The sequenced sample was blood T cells: a sorted CD56 or NKG2C T cell subset, CD4+ or CD8+ T cells, or bulk PBMC T cells (not recorded which). Receptors were obtained from a woman aged 45-59 years in good health.

This chain's CDR3 is CASSPSGLRNTEAFF. This rearrangement joins TRBV11-3 to TRBJ1-1. Germline assignment: CDR1 SGHNT and CDR2 YENEEA. The CDR3 contains 15 residues.

CDR3 in amino acids: CASSELASGYNEQFF. This chain uses TRBV2 with TRBJ2-1; as DNA is missing, the TRBD2 call by TCRdb cannot be tested. Germline V lookup: CDR1 SNHLY, CDR2 FYNNEI. CDR3 length: 15 amino acids.

The chain's CDR3 is CASSLVSEADTQYF. The genes are TRBV5-1 and TRBJ2-3. Germline V gene lookup returns CDR1 SGHRS and CDR2 YFSETQ. This CDR3 region has 14 residues.

The chain uses TRBV10-3 and TRBJ2-3. Germline V gene data show CDR1 as ENHRY and CDR2 as SYGVKD. This CDR3 region has 11 residues. CDR3 in amino acids: CAIRITDTQYF.

The CDR3 here is CASSLRGHGYTF. The chain carries TRBV12-3 or TRBV12-4 and TRBJ1-2; there is no DNA to check the TCRdb D call of TRBD1. The CDR3 has 12 amino acids.

The V and J genes are TRBV15 and TRBJ1-6; with no DNA, the TCRdb D assignment of TRBD1 cannot be verified. This CDR3 has 16 amino acids. Looked up from germline, CDR1 is LNHNV and CDR2 is YYDKDF (reference sequence). CDR3 protein: CATSRSGGYANSPLHF.

CDR3 region: CASSRTDFWDTQYF. This chain uses TRBV18 with TRBJ2-3; TCRdb's D gene call, TRBD2, goes unchecked for lack of DNA. The CDR3 runs to 14 residues. Germline V CDR1 and CDR2: KGHSH, LQKENI.

The rearrangement uses TRBV29-1 and TRBJ2-1; TCRdb names TRBD2, which stays unverified in the absence of DNA. This CDR3 region has 12 residues. Germline CDR1 SQVTM, CDR2 ANQGSEA. CDR3 region: CSVGLASTGQFF.

The CDR3 sequence is CASSVRGLGEQFF. The chain employs TRBV10-1 and TRBJ2-1; TCRdb reports TRBD2, a call that lacks DNA to check it against. Germline V gives CDR1 WNHNN, CDR2 SYGVQD (reference sequence). The CDR3 has 13 amino acids.

The chain has TRBV20-1 and TRBJ1-1; the D call of TRBD1 rests on TCRdb alone, since no DNA is present to check it. The CDR3 has 15 residues. Looked up from germline, CDR1 is DFQATT and CDR2 is SNEGSKA (reference sequence). The CDR3 spells CSARDFRGLGTEAFF.

The chain is built from TRBV7-9 and TRBJ2-1; without DNA, the TCRdb call of TRBD2 cannot be checked. In germline, CDR1 is SEHNR, CDR2 FQNEAQ (reference sequence). CDR3 length equals 15 residues. CDR3 amino acids: CASSLELAGGSEQFF.